Detailed here is one T cell receptor beta chain. This entry comes from a study of blood T cell repertoires in COVID-19. Turning to the study itself: There were acute and convalescent COVID-19 samples, and they came from the United States, Italy and Spain.

Only in-frame clones appear in the TCRdb table, and some are missing; sequencing was by immunoSEQ multiplex PCR. The sample shows hundreds of thousands of clones, about four fifths of them seen only once. The CDR3 length is 17 residues. V lost 5 bases and J lost 0; bases outside the gene matches: 11. Per the germline V gene, CDR1 is SEHNR and CDR2 is FQNEAQ (reference sequence). The TCR comes from a man aged 80 or over with acute or convalescent COVID-19. Input material: peripheral blood. This chain joins TRBV7-9 and TRBJ1-1; 8 bases agree with TRBD1. As DNA, the CDR3 is TGTGCCAGCAGCCGACCTGGGGGACAGGCCATGAACACTGAAGCTTTCTTT. This gives the protein CASSRPGGQAMNTEAFF.